This T cell receptor beta chain was recovered during a study of blood T cell repertoires in COVID-19. In the study overall: The United States, Italy and Spain supplied acute and convalescent COVID-19 samples. Sources were T cells, B-cell-depleted T cells, or PBMCs; the material itself was cDNA or gDNA.

This clone was seen just once. How the authors handled the data: Estimation of nucleated cell counts was performed using reference gene primer amplification. The method was immunoSEQ multiplex PCR; TCRdb's version includes in-frame clones alone and lacks a portion of them. V and J calls and clone size come straight from that table; D and trimming were deduced from the DNA. In the table there are over 150,000 clones, approximately 91% of which are singletons. This CDR3 is built from 16 residues. J was trimmed by 4 bases and V by 2 bases; bases with no gene match: 5. Germline V gives CDR1 MNHNY, CDR2 SVGAGI (reference sequence).

The sample taken for sequencing was peripheral blood. This chain joins TRBV6-6 and TRBJ1-2, with 12 bases matching TRBD1. This clonotype was obtained from a man between 18 and 35 years old with acute or convalescent COVID-19. CDR3 nucleotide sequence: TGTGCCAGCAGTTACGGCGGGACAGGGGGCTTCTATGGCTACACCTTC. Residues: CASSYGGTGGFYGYTF.